The subject of this entry is one T cell receptor beta chain. This clone was observed a handful of times. The antigen it binds to is not known. No much larger clone is present one base from it, and per-base qualities are unavailable. Each PCR received spiked-in synthetic TCR analog templates so that absolute template abundance could be estimated from read counts. The immunoSEQ assay was used to amplify TCRbeta CDR3 regions from genomic DNA with bias-controlled V and J gene primers. Rearranged TCRbeta segments were sequenced at approximately 20X coverage. For the original study's pipeline: Clustering was used to correct sequencing errors, and CDR3s were annotated against IMGT so that V, D and J genes could be assigned. Only productive TCRbeta rearrangements were used in downstream analyses, excluding out-of-frame or stop-codon sequences. Clonality was calculated as one minus the Shannon entropy normalized by the log of the number of unique productive sequences. Clones differing between time points or between blood and tumor were identified by Fisher's exact test with Benjamini-Hochberg correction at adjusted p below 0.01. The table was pulled from immuneACCESS by TCRdb, which kept in-frame rearrangements only. Such tables lose some clones; where checked, under half of the loss comes from unresolved V genes, and the rest has no known cause. The V and J calls and the clone size are those of that table, but D and trimming were determined from the DNA. The table for this sample lists 30,000 to 40,000 clones; about four fifths of them were counted only once. The ten most abundant clones make up roughly 16% of the sample.

This specimen comes from a study of PD-L1 blockade in urothelial cancer (dated by TCRdb to about 2017). Describing the broader study: All patients started therapy in about 2014 and received atezolizumab 1,200 mg intravenously every 3 weeks. About 10 patients reached durable clinical benefit, while 15 to 25 patients did not. In the same patients who had TCR sequencing, pretreatment tumors also underwent whole exome sequencing and RNA sequencing. An ECOG performance status of 0 or 1 was recorded for the patients, and 0 to 3 prior chemotherapy regimens had been received by the patients. A median of about 150,000 T cells and 85,000 or so unique TCRs was obtained from blood samples, and a median clonality of roughly 0.082 was observed. TCR sequencing covered pretreatment tumor samples and matched, serially collected peripheral blood taken before and after atezolizumab treatment. Blood samples were analyzed 3 weeks after the start of treatment (second dose) and 6 weeks after the start of treatment. Durable clinical benefit was defined as a progression-free survival longer than 6 months, and TCR features were additionally tested against progression-free survival and overall survival. Around 29 patients had pretreatment blood TCR-seq, roughly 24 had at least one posttreatment blood collection, and roughly 24 had tumor TCR-seq. About 90% of the roughly 30 patients were males with bladder-origin urothelial cancer, and 18 of 29 reported a prior smoking history. The study was an exploratory multi-omic analysis of somatic, immune and clinical correlates of response to PD-L1 blockade with atezolizumab in urothelial cancer. Overall study outcomes, separate from this receptor: A pretreatment peripheral blood TCR clonality below the median was linked to improved progression-free and overall survival. Because the sample size was small (n of about 29) and many of the analyses were exploratory, the results are meant to be hypothesis-generating. Among patients with durable benefit, tumor-associated TCR clones showed greater expansion in peripheral blood 3 weeks after treatment started (n of about 20, p = 0.022).

The cohort included 29 patients with locally advanced or metastatic urothelial carcinoma who were treated at Memorial Sloan Kettering on a trial protocol. Peripheral blood mononuclear cells were collected pretreatment and during treatment, with between 1 and 8 total time points per patient. The Qiagen DNeasy Blood extraction kit was used to purify genomic DNA from total PBMCs and tumor samples. PBMCs were collected pretreatment and during treatment and were isolated and stored as previously described. The clonotype comes from a man aged 55 to 70 with urothelial cancer. The sample here was PBMCs, taken around atezolizumab (anti-PD-L1) treatment.

The DNA sequence is TGCGCCAGCAGACAGACAGGGAGTGGGGCCAACGTCCTGACTTTC. This is translated as CASRQTGSGANVLTF. The chain links TRBV5-1 with TRBJ2-6, with 7 bases in between that match TRBD1. As encoded in the germline V gene, CDR1 is SGHRS while CDR2 is YFSETQ. Trimming removed 5 bases from V and 3 bases from J; the gene matches leave 5 bases unexplained. Including the terminal cysteine and phenylalanine, the CDR3 comprises 15 residues. The sequence is cut down to CDR3 DNA, 45 bases in frame from base 1.